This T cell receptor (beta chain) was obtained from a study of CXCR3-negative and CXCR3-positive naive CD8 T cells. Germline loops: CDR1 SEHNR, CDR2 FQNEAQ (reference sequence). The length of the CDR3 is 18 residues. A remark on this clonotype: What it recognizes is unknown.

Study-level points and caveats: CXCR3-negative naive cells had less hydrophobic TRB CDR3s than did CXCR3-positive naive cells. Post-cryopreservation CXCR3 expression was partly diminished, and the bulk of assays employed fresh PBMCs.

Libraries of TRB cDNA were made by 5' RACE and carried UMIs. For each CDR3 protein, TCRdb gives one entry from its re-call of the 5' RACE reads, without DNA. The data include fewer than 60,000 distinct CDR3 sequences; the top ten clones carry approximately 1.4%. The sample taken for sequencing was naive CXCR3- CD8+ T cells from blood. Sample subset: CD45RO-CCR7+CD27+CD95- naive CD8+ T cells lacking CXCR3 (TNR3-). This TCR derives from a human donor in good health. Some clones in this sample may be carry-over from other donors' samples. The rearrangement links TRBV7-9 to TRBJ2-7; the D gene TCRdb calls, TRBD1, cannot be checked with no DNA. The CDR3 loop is CASSLGGSVPRPFYEQYF.